This T cell receptor (beta chain) appears in the sequencing data of a study of cytomegalovirus exposure and HLA in healthy donors. In germline, CDR1 is SGHAT, CDR2 FQNNGV. This CDR3 is 17 amino acids long. The V gene end was trimmed by 4 bases and the J gene end by 4 bases; junction bases not matched to a gene: 12. 13 Jbeta primers and 60 Vbeta primers were used for the PCR. Sequencing was performed with immunoSEQ multiplex PCR; in TCRdb, only in-frame clones are kept and a portion is missing. The sample gives approximately 140,000 clones, around 79% of which show up once; more than 0.95% is in the top ten.

The sample taken for sequencing was PBMCs. This chain connects TRBV11-2 to TRBJ2-5, with 10 nucleotides matching TRBD1. This TCR was sampled from a man younger than 35 in good health and CMV-seronegative. Here the CDR3 reads CASSSWDRGGFGETQYF. The CDR3 DNA follows: TGTGCCAGCAGCTCCTGGGACAGGGGCGGTTTTGGAGAGACCCAGTACTTC.